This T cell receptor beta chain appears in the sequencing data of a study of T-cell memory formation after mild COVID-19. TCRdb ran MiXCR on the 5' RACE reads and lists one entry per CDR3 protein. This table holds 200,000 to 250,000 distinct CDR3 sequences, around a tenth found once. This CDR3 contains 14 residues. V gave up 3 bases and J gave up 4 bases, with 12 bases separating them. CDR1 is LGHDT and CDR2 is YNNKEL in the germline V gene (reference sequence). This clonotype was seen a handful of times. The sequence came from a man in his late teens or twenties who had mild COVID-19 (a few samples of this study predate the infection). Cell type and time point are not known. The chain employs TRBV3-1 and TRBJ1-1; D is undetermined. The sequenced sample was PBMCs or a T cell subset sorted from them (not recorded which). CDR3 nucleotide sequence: TGTGCCAGCAGCCAGACCACGCGGTCCACTGAAGCTTTCTTT. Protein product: CASSQTTRSTEAFF. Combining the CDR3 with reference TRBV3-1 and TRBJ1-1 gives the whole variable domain DTAVSQTPKYLVTQMGNDKSIKCEQNLGHDTMYWYKQDSKKFLKIMFSYNNKELIINETVPNRFSPKSPDKAHLNLHINSLELGDSAVYFCASSQTTRSTEAFFGQGTRLTVV.